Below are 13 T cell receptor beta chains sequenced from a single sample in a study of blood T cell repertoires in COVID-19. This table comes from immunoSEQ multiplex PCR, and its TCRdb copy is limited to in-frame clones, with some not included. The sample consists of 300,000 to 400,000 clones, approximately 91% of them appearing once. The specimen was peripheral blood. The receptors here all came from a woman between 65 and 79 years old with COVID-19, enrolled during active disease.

CDR3 protein: CAISESLRQGENEKLFF. CDR3 nucleotides: TGTGCCATCAGTGAGTCACTAAGACAGGGAGAGAATGAAAAACTGTTTTTT. V usage is TRBV10-3 and J usage is TRBJ1-4, with 7 bases lining up with TRBD1. Per the germline V gene, CDR1 is ENHRY and CDR2 is SYGVKD. The CDR3 loop spans 17 amino acids. V dropped 0 bases and J dropped 5; count of bases not matched to a gene: 9.

This CDR3 is CASSLFGQANQPQHF. CDR3 bases: TGTGCCAGCAGTTTATTCGGACAGGCCAATCAGCCCCAGCATTTT. The rearrangement joins TRBV27 to TRBJ1-5, with TRBD1 matching over 7 bases. CDR3 length: 15 residues. V dropped 1 base and J dropped 3; count of bases not matched to a gene: 3. The germline V gene has CDR1 MNHEY and CDR2 SMNVEV (reference sequence).

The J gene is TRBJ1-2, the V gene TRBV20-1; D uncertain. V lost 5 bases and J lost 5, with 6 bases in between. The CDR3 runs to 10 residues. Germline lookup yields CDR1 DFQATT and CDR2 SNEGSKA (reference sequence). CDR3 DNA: TGCAGTGCTTACTATTATGGCTACACCTTC. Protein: CSAYYYGYTF.

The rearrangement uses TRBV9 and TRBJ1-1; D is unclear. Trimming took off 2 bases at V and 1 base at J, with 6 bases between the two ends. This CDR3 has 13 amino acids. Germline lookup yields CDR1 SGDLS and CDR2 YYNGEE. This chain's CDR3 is CASSVRWNTEAFF. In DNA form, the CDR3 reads TGTGCCAGCAGCGTTCGGTGGAACACTGAAGCTTTCTTT. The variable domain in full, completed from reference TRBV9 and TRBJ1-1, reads DSGVTQTPKHLITATGQRVTLRCSPRSGDLSVYWYQQSLDQGLQFLIQYYNGEERAKGNILERFSAQQFPDLHSELNLSSLELGDSALYFCASSVRWNTEAFFGQGTRLTVV.

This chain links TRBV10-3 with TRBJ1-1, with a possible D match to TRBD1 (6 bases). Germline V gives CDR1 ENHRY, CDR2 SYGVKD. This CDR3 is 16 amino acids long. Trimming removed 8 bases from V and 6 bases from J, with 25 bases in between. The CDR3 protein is CAIATGHSSSIAEAFF. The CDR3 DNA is TGTGCCATCGCGACGGGACACAGCTCCTCTATCGCTGAAGCTTTCTTT.

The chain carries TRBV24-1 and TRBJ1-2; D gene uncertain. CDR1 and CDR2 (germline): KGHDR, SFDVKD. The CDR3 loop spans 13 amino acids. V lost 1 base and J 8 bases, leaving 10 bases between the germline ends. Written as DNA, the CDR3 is TGTGCCACCAGTGATTTTGACCTGGGCGGCTACACCTTC. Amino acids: CATSDFDLGGYTF.

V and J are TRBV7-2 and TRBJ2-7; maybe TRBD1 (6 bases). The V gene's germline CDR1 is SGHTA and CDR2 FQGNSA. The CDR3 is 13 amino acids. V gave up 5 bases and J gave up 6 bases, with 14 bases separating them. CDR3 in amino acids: CASSTQQGSEQYF. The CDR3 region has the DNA TGTGCCAGCAGCACCCAACAGGGCAGCGAGCAGTACTTC.

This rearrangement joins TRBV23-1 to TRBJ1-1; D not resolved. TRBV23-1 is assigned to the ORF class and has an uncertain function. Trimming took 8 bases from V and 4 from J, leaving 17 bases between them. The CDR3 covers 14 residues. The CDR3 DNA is TGCGCCAGCGACTCTCCGAACCCCCTCACTGAAGCTTTCTTT. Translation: CASDSPNPLTEAFF.

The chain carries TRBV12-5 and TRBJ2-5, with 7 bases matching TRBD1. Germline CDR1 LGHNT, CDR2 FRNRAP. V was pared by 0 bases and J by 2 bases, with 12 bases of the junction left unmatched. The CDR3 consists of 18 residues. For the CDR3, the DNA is TGTGCTAGTGGTTTGGTCTTACATCGGGACAGAGGTCAAGAGACCCAGTACTTC. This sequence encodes CASGLVLHRDRGQETQYF.

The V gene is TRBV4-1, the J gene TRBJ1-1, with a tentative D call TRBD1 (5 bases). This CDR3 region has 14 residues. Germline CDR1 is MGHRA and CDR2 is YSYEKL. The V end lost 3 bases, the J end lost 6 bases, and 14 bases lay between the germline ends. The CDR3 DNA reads TGCGCCAGCAGCCATGAAAGGGCGGGGGCTGAAGCTTTCTTT. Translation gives CASSHERAGAEAFF.

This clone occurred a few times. In DNA, the CDR3 is TGTGCCAGCAGTGTGGAGCGAGCTGACTACAATGAGCAGTTCTTC. It is translated as CASSVERADYNEQFF. This chain joins TRBV2 and TRBJ2-1; D is unresolved. Germline V CDR1 and CDR2: SNHLY, FYNNEI. V was pared by 4 bases and J by 3 bases, with 13 bases between. This CDR3 comprises 15 residues.

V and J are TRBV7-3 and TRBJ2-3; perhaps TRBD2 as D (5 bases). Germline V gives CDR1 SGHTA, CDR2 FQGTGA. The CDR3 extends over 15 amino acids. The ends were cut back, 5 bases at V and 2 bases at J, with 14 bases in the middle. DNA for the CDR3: TGTGCCAGCAGCCAAGGGCGGGCTGCCACAGATACGCAGTATTTT. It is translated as CASSQGRAATDTQYF.

The CDR3 loop reads CASSTVSGGADTQYF. As DNA, the CDR3 is TGCGCCAGCAGTACGGTGAGCGGCGGGGCCGATACGCAGTATTTT. The J gene is TRBJ2-3, the V gene TRBV5-1, with TRBD2 as a possible D gene (6 bases). The CDR3 spans 15 residues. Trimming removed 5 bases at V and 6 bases at J, with 19 bases between. CDR1 SGHRS and CDR2 YFSETQ come from the germline V gene.